These T cell receptor beta chains were read from a single sample in a study of blood T cell repertoires in COVID-19. TCRdb keeps only in-frame clones here, not all; method: immunoSEQ multiplex PCR. Among about 76,000 clones listed, around 85% were seen once. Input material: peripheral blood. The receptors were sampled from a man younger than 40 with acute or convalescent COVID-19. Both conserved end residues are trimmed from each CDR3. Fields, in order: J gene, V gene, CDR3 protein.

J: TRBJ2-2
V: TRBV7-8
CDR3: ANAGTSGVVGELF

J: TRBJ1-6
V: TRBV30
CDR3: AWRWGQGLYNSPLH

J: TRBJ2-3
V: TRBV10-3
CDR3: AILSGSTDTQY

J: TRBJ1-2
V: TRBV28
CDR3: ASRGGGGGYT

J: TRBJ1-4
V: TRBV18
CDR3: ASAGQGNEKLF

J: TRBJ2-5
V: TRBV18
CDR3: ASSPRGVPETQY

J: TRBJ2-5
V: TRBV7-8
CDR3: ASSLASGSETQY

J: TRBJ1-3
V: TRBV19
CDR3: ASVLGTASGNTIY

J: TRBJ2-1
V: TRBV6-2/TRBV6-3
CDR3: ASSYAGGSYNEQF

J: TRBJ1-1
V: TRBV7-2
CDR3: ASSLEVADTEAF